The rows below give T cell receptor beta chains drawn from one sample of a study of blood T cell repertoires in COVID-19. Using immunoSEQ multiplex PCR, the repertoire was profiled, and TCRdb retains in-frame clones only, with some absent. In the table there are around 110,000 clones, about four fifths of which are singletons. The sequenced sample was peripheral blood. The receptor set was obtained from a man aged 60-69 years with active or convalescent COVID-19. Both conserved end residues are part of each CDR3. The order of the fields is D gene, J gene, clone size, V gene, CDR3 protein, CDR3 DNA. D genes are given only for firm matches. Clone size is stated in some rows and not others, as once, few, many or a class when expanded.

NA	TRBJ2-1	once	TRBV6-2/TRBV6-3	CASSTTRGGQFF	TGTGCCAGCAGTACAACTAGAGGGGGGCAGTTCTTC
TRBD2	TRBJ2-7	many	TRBV2	CASSLGLADTYEQYF	TGTGCCAGCAGTTTGGGACTAGCGGACACCTACGAGCAGTACTTC
TRBD1	TRBJ2-7	NA	TRBV5-8	CASSLRGGTGAYEQYF	TGTGCCAGCAGCTTGAGAGGAGGGACAGGAGCCTACGAGCAGTACTTC
TRBD1	TRBJ2-2	NA	TRBV24-1	CATSDPRSGQYTGELFF	TGTGCCACCAGTGATCCCCGGTCGGGACAGTACACCGGGGAGCTGTTTTTT
NA	TRBJ1-3	NA	TRBV18	CASLDRDSGNTIYF	TGTGCCAGCCTAGACCGAGACTCTGGAAACACCATATATTTT
NA	TRBJ1-1	few	TRBV7-3	CASSGADINEAFF	TGTGCCAGCAGCGGGGCGGACATTAACGAAGCTTTCTTT
NA	TRBJ1-6	NA	TRBV4-2	CASSQEQGSSYNSPLHF	TGTGCCAGCAGCCAAGAACAGGGAAGCTCCTATAATTCACCCCTCCACTTT
TRBD1	TRBJ1-2	few	TRBV24-1	CATSDSRDRDVRGYTF	TGTGCCACCAGTGATTCTCGGGACAGGGATGTTAGGGGCTACACCTTC
TRBD2	TRBJ2-1	NA	TRBV28	CASSSLAGGRNEQFF	TGTGCCAGCAGTTCCCTAGCGGGAGGGAGGAATGAGCAGTTCTTC
NA	TRBJ2-1	NA	TRBV4-3	CASSDQTGDEQFF	TGCGCCAGCAGCGATCAGACGGGGGATGAGCAGTTCTTC
TRBD1	TRBJ1-5	NA	TRBV7-9	CASSLGVGGLGNQPQHF	TGTGCCAGCAGCTTAGGCGTAGGGGGCTTGGGCAATCAGCCCCAGCATTTT
TRBD2	TRBJ2-7	NA	TRBV7-3	CASSLYAGGDYEQYF	TGTGCCAGCAGCCTCTACGCCGGGGGGGATTACGAGCAGTACTTC
NA	TRBJ1-4	NA	TRBV18	CASSPSRVLLFF	TGTGCCAGCTCACCCTCGAGAGTATTGCTGTTTTTT
TRBD2	TRBJ2-1	few	TRBV3-1/TRBV3-2	CASSQGEGGEQFF	TGTGCCAGCAGCCAAGGGGAGGGCGGTGAGCAGTTCTTC
TRBD2	TRBJ2-3	NA	TRBV28	CASRSLAGGLGGTDTQYF	TGTGCCAGTCGAAGTCTAGCGGGAGGGCTGGGGGGCACAGATACGCAGTATTTT
NA	TRBJ1-1	NA	TRBV5-4	CASSLVGREVAEAFF	TGTGCCAGCAGCTTGGTCGGCAGGGAAGTCGCTGAAGCTTTCTTT
NA	TRBJ2-1	NA	TRBV12-3/TRBV12-4	CASKTRLAEQFF	TGTGCCAGCAAAACCAGGCTGGCTGAGCAGTTCTTC
TRBD2	TRBJ2-3	NA	TRBV3-1/TRBV3-2	CASSQLAGTDTQYF	TGTGCCAGCAGCCAACTAGCGGGGACAGATACGCAGTATTTT
TRBD1	TRBJ1-4	NA	TRBV7-2	CASSPGGTGEEKLFF	TGTGCCAGCAGCCCGGGGGGGACAGGGGAGGAAAAACTGTTTTTT
NA	TRBJ1-3	NA	TRBV19	CASSNQQGPGNTIYF	TGTGCCAGTAGTAATCAACAGGGCCCTGGAAACACCATATATTTT
TRBD1	TRBJ1-4	few	TRBV7-8	CASSLVRGTNEKLFF	TGTGCCAGCAGCTTAGTCAGGGGGACGAATGAAAAACTGTTTTTT
TRBD1	TRBJ2-5	NA	TRBV18	CASQRDRGYQETQYF	TGTGCCAGCCAACGGGACAGGGGGTACCAAGAGACCCAGTACTTC
TRBD2	TRBJ2-3	NA	TRBV15	CATSRDTGGRAHTQYF	TGTGCCACCAGCAGAGATACGGGCGGGAGGGCTCATACGCAGTATTTT
TRBD2	TRBJ2-1	NA	TRBV28	CASTKAGGNNEQFF	TGTGCCAGCACGAAAGCGGGAGGGAACAATGAGCAGTTCTTC
TRBD1	TRBJ2-5	NA	TRBV29-1	CSVGQGQETQYF	TGCAGCGTTGGACAGGGACAAGAGACCCAGTACTTC
TRBD2	TRBJ2-5	NA	TRBV11-2	CASRSTTSGPKTQYF	TGTGCCAGCAGATCGACGACTAGCGGACCGAAGACCCAGTACTTC
TRBD1	TRBJ2-1	NA	TRBV5-1	CASSSSGTGGYNEQFF	TGCGCCAGCAGCTCCTCCGGGACAGGGGGCTACAATGAGCAGTTCTTC
NA	TRBJ2-7	NA	TRBV9	CASSVDSGYEQYF	TGTGCCAGCAGCGTAGATAGCGGATACGAGCAGTACTTC
NA	TRBJ1-5	many	TRBV3-1/TRBV3-2	CASSHYGQPQHF	TGTGCCAGCAGCCACTATGGTCAGCCCCAGCATTTT
NA	TRBJ2-3	NA	TRBV27	CASSFRLATDTQYF	TGTGCCAGCAGTTTTCGGCTAGCAACAGATACGCAGTATTTT
NA	TRBJ2-7	NA	TRBV28	CASSSTGYEQYF	TGTGCCAGCAGCAGCACAGGTTACGAGCAGTACTTC
TRBD2	TRBJ2-1	once	TRBV5-6	CASSRLAADPYNEQFF	TGTGCCAGCAGCCGACTAGCGGCCGACCCCTACAATGAGCAGTTCTTC
TRBD1	TRBJ1-2	NA	TRBV3-1/TRBV3-2	CASSQAGRRGHGYTF	TGTGCCAGCAGCCAAGCTGGTCGCAGGGGGCACGGCTACACCTTC
TRBD1	TRBJ1-5	NA	TRBV18	CASSPPTGGRQPQHF	TGTGCCAGCTCACCCCCGACAGGGGGTAGGCAGCCCCAGCATTTT
TRBD2	TRBJ2-1	many	TRBV5-6	CASSLTSLYYNEQFF	TGTGCCAGCAGCCTGACTAGCCTTTACTACAATGAGCAGTTCTTC
NA	TRBJ2-3	few	TRBV5-4	CASSPFGAVSTDTQYF	TGTGCCAGCAGCCCTTTTGGGGCGGTTAGCACAGATACGCAGTATTTT
NA	TRBJ1-2	NA	TRBV27	CASSPTAGPPGGYTF	TGTGCCAGCAGCCCCACTGCGGGGCCGCCCGGAGGCTACACCTTC